This T cell receptor (beta chain) appears in the sequencing data of a study of T cell responses to AZD1222 COVID-19 vaccine. Study overall: Second-dose schedules of about 4 or about 12 weeks were combined.

Study-level findings and limits: Baseline seropositives among AZD1222 recipients totaled only five to seven. The donor group comprised mostly white British people and more females; the analysis possibly underestimated clonal diversity.

Sequencing used immunoSEQ multiplex PCR; TCRdb keeps in-frame clones, though not all of them. The repertoire holds some 200,000 clones, with approximately 91% as singletons. The germline gives CDR1 SGHTA, CDR2 FQGNSA. The trim removed 5 bases at V and 6 bases at J, leaving 13 bases unmatched. CDR3 length equals 16 residues. On this clone itself: Its antigen remains unknown.

This sequence originates from an adult in good health. The chain couples TRBV7-2 to TRBJ1-5; TRBD1 aligns across 7 bases. This material consisted of peripheral blood, taken on day 0 of AZD1222 vaccination. The CDR3, as DNA: TGTGCCAGCAGCCTTAACAGGGGCACGGCAATTCAGCCCCAGCATTTT. It yields the protein CASSLNRGTAIQPQHF. Together with reference TRBV7-2 and TRBJ1-5, the CDR3 gives the full variable domain: GAGVSQSPSNKVTEKGKDVELRCDPISGHTALYWYRQSLGQGLEFLIYFQGNSAPDKSGLPSDRFSAERTGGSVSTLTIQRTQQEDSAVYLCASSLNRGTAIQPQHFGDGTRLSIL.